Only one count was recorded for the clone carrying this T cell receptor (beta chain). The data were obtained in a study of blood T cell repertoires in COVID-19. Study details: Spain, Italy and the United States supplied samples that represented acute and convalescent COVID-19. The cDNA or gDNA used as material had been derived from T cells, B-cell-depleted T cells, or PBMCs.

Original methodology: By means of reference gene primer amplification, nucleated cell counts were estimated. Sequenced by immunoSEQ multiplex PCR; TCRdb stores in-frame clones only, minus some. V, J and clone size derive from that table, while D and trimming were established from the DNA sequence. Among about 330,000 clones listed, around 87% were seen once. J lost 2 bases, V lost 3 bases, and 6 bases had no gene match. Germline V gives CDR1 SEHNR, CDR2 FQNEAQ (reference sequence). This CDR3 spans 17 amino acids. Donors of Cohort 3 who recovered were those that had two negative PCRs, clearance, or symptom resolution.

The receptor was derived from a woman aged 25 to 45 who had recovered from COVID-19. This chain uses TRBV7-9 with TRBJ2-3; 12 nucleotides match TRBD2. Sample: PBMCs or T cells enriched from blood (not recorded which). DNA for the CDR3: TGTGCCAGCAGCTTCAGACTAGCGGGGGACCCCACAGATACGCAGTATTTT. Its protein is CASSFRLAGDPTDTQYF.